This is a list of T cell receptor beta chains from one sample in a study of shared clonotypes between healthy human individuals. Clones were sequenced by immunoSEQ multiplex PCR, and TCRdb holds only the in-frame ones, with some missing. Among roughly 500,000 clones listed, approximately 94% were seen once. The sequenced sample consisted of naive CD4+ T cells sorted from blood. All receptors come from a woman younger than 45 in good health. The CDR3 runs from the conserved cysteine through the conserved F or W. D genes are given only for firm matches.

j_call: TRBJ1-1; v_call: TRBV19; d_call: .; cdr3_nt: TGTGCCAGTAGTATAATGACAGCTAACACTGAAGCTTTCTTT; cdr3_aa: CASSIMTANTEAFF
j_call: TRBJ1-5; v_call: TRBV27; d_call: TRBD1; cdr3_nt: TGTGCCAGCACCCTAAGACAGGGGTTACAGCCCCAGCATTTT; cdr3_aa: CASTLRQGLQPQHF
j_call: TRBJ2-7; v_call: TRBV4-1; d_call: .; cdr3_nt: TGCGCCAGCAGCCAAGATCGGGCCTGCTACGAGCAGTACTTC; cdr3_aa: CASSQDRACYEQYF
j_call: TRBJ2-1; v_call: TRBV7-9; d_call: TRBD2; cdr3_nt: TGTGCCAGCAGCTTTGGACTAGCGGGAGCTGATGAGCAGTTCTTC; cdr3_aa: CASSFGLAGADEQFF
j_call: TRBJ1-1; v_call: TRBV7-9; d_call: .; cdr3_nt: TGTGCCAGTTTAGGTGGGAACACTGAAGCTTTCTTT; cdr3_aa: CASLGGNTEAFF
j_call: TRBJ2-6; v_call: TRBV9; d_call: .; cdr3_nt: TGTGCCAGCAGCGTACTAGCGCGTAGCTCTGGGGCCAACGTCCTGACTTTC; cdr3_aa: CASSVLARSSGANVLTF
j_call: TRBJ2-3; v_call: TRBV9; d_call: .; cdr3_nt: TGTGCCAGCAGGCCTAGCCTGGATTGGGGCACAGATACGCAGTATTTT; cdr3_aa: CASRPSLDWGTDTQYF
j_call: TRBJ2-5; v_call: TRBV30; d_call: .; cdr3_nt: TGTGCCTGGAGTGTGGGGGGCGCTCAAGAGACCCAGTACTTC; cdr3_aa: CAWSVGGAQETQYF
j_call: TRBJ2-7; v_call: TRBV4-1; d_call: TRBD2; cdr3_nt: TGCGCCAGCAGCCAAGGGGGTGCGACTAGCGCGAGCTCCTACGAGCAGTACTTC; cdr3_aa: CASSQGGATSASSYEQYF
j_call: TRBJ1-3; v_call: TRBV27; d_call: .; cdr3_nt: TGTGCCAGCAGTTTTATAGGAAACACCATATATTTT; cdr3_aa: CASSFIGNTIYF
j_call: TRBJ1-1; v_call: TRBV19; d_call: TRBD1; cdr3_nt: TGTGCCAGTAGTATAGGGGCAGGGGGCGAAACTGAAGCTTTCTTT; cdr3_aa: CASSIGAGGETEAFF
j_call: TRBJ2-7; v_call: TRBV6-1; d_call: .; cdr3_nt: TGTGCCAGCAGTGAAGTTCCGGGGCCCTACGAGCAGTACTTC; cdr3_aa: CASSEVPGPYEQYF
j_call: TRBJ1-1; v_call: TRBV11-2; d_call: TRBD1; cdr3_nt: TGTGCCAGCAGAAGGGGACAGGGGGCCGGGAACACTGAAGCTTTCTTT; cdr3_aa: CASRRGQGAGNTEAFF
j_call: TRBJ2-2; v_call: TRBV9; d_call: TRBD2; cdr3_nt: TGTGCCAGCAGCGTAGCTGCGGGAGTGGGCACCGGGGAGCTGTTTTTT; cdr3_aa: CASSVAAGVGTGELFF
j_call: TRBJ2-7; v_call: TRBV2; d_call: TRBD2; cdr3_nt: TGTGCCACCGTTAGCGGGAGATCCTACGAGCAGTACTTC; cdr3_aa: CATVSGRSYEQYF
j_call: TRBJ2-7; v_call: TRBV28; d_call: TRBD2; cdr3_nt: TGTGCCAGCAGTTTAGGGGGGGGAGCCTACGAGCAGTACTTC; cdr3_aa: CASSLGGGAYEQYF
j_call: TRBJ2-7; v_call: TRBV27; d_call: .; cdr3_nt: TGTGCCACCGGGCGGGGCTACGAGCAGTACTTC; cdr3_aa: CATGRGYEQYF
j_call: TRBJ1-3; v_call: TRBV28; d_call: .; cdr3_nt: TGTGCCAGCACCATAAGGGGGACTGGAAACACCATATATTTT; cdr3_aa: CASTIRGTGNTIYF
j_call: TRBJ2-3; v_call: TRBV6-5; d_call: .; cdr3_nt: TGTGCCGGGAGACAGGGACTCACAGATACGCAGTATTTT; cdr3_aa: CAGRQGLTDTQYF